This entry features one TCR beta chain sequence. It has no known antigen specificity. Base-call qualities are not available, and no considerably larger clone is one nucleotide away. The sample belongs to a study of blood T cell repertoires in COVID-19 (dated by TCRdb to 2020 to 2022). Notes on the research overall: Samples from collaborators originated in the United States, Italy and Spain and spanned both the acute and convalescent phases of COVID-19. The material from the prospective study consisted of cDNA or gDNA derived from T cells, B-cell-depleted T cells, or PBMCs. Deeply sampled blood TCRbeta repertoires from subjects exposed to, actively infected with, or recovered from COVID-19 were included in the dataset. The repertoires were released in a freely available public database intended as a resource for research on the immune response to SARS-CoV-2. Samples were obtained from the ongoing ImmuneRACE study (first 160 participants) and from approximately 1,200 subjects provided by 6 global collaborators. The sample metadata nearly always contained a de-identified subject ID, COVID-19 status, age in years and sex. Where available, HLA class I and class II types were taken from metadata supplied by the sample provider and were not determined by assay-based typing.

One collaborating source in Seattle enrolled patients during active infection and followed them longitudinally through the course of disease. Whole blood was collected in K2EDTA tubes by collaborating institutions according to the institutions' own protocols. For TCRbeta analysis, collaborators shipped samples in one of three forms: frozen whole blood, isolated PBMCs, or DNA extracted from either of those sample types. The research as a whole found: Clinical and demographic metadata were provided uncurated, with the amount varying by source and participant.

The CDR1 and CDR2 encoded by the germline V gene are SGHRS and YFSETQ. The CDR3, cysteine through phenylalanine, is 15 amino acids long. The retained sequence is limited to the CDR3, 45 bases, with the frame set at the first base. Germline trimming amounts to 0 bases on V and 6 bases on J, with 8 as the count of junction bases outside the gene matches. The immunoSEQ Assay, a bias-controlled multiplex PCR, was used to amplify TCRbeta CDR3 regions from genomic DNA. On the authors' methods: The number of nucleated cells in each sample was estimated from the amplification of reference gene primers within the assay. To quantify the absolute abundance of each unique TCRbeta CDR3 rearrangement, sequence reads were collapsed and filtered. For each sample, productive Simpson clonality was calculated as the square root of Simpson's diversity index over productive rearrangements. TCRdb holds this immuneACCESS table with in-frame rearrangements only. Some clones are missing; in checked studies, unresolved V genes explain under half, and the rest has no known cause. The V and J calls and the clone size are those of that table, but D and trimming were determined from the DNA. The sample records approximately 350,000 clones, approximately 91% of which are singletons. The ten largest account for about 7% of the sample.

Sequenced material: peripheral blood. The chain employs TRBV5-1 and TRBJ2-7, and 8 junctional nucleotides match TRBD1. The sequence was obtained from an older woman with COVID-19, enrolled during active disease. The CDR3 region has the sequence CASSLVGTGGTEQYF. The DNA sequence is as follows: TGCGCCAGCAGCTTGGTAGGGACAGGAGGGACCGAGCAGTACTTC.